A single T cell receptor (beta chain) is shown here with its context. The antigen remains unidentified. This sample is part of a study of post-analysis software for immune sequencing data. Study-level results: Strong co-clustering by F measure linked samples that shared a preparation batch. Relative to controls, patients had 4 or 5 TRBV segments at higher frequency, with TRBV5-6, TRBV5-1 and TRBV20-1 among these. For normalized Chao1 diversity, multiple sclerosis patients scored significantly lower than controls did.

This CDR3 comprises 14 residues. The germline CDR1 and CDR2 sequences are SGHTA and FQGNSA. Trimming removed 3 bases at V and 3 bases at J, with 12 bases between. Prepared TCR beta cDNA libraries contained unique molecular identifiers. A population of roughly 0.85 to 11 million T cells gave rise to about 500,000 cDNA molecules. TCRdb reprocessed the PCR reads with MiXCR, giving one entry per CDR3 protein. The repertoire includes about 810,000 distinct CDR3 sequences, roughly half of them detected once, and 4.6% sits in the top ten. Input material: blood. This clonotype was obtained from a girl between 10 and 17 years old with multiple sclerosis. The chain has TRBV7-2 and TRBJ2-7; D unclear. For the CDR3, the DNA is TGTGCCAGCAGCTTTGACTCCCTCTACTACGAGCAGTACTTC. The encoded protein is CASSFDSLYYEQYF. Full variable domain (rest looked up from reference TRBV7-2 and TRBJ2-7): GAGVSQSPSNKVTEKGKDVELRCDPISGHTALYWYRQSLGQGLEFLIYFQGNSAPDKSGLPSDRFSAERTGGSVSTLTIQRTQQEDSAVYLCASSFDSLYYEQYFGPGTRLTVT.